This TCR beta chain was recorded in a study of identical twins. The study's findings and limits: Cross-sectional statistics underpinned the conclusions; the same donors were not followed. Beta clonotypes that were abundant in cord blood contained fewer insertions, a pattern absent from memory repertoires.

A universal primer site was added by template switching, and unique molecular identifiers were carried by the cDNA. TCRdb passed the 5' RACE reads through MiXCR, listing each CDR3 protein once. The sample shows about 240,000 distinct CDR3 sequences, about 10% of them seen only once. In its sample, this clonotype was seen many times. The antigen is not known. CDR1 is LNHNV and CDR2 is YYDKDF in the germline V gene (reference sequence). V shed 3 bases and J 2 bases; nucleotides not matched to a gene: 3. The CDR3 is 15 residues long. The TCR was taken from a man over 45 in good health. This rearrangement joins TRBV15 to TRBJ2-1; 8 nucleotides line up with TRBD1. Sequenced sample: memory T cells sorted from blood. CDR3 protein: CATSSDRGAYNEQFF. CDR3 nucleotide sequence: TGTGCCACCAGCAGCGACAGGGGCGCCTACAATGAGCAGTTCTTC.